This TCR beta chain is drawn from a study of cytomegalovirus exposure and HLA in healthy donors. Deletions cut 3 bases from V and 2 bases from J, with 13 bases between. CDR3 length equals 15 residues. Germline lookup yields CDR1 SGDLS and CDR2 YYNGEE. Primers for the PCR totalled 60 Vbeta and 13 Jbeta. Only in-frame clones appear in the TCRdb table, and some are missing; sequencing was by immunoSEQ multiplex PCR. The sample records under 200,000 clones, around 77% being singletons. This TCR came from a man aged 60-69 years in good health and CMV-seronegative. Specimen: PBMCs. The chain has TRBV9 and TRBJ2-3; TRBD2 is a possible D gene (6 bases). The CDR3 DNA reads as TGTGCCAGCAGCGGTAGACTAGATGCCACAGATACGCAGTATTTT. Its translation: CASSGRLDATDTQYF.